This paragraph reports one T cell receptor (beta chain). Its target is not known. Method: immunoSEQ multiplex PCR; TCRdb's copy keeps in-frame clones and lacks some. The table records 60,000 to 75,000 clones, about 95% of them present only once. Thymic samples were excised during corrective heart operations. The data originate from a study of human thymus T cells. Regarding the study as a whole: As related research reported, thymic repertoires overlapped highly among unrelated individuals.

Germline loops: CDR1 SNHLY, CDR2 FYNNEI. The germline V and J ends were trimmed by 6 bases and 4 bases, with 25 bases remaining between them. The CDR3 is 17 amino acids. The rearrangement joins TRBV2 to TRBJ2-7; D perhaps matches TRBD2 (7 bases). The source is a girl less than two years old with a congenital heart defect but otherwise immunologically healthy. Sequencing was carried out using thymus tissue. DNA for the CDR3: TGTGCCAGCAGGACCCGCGGCGGGGGCGGCAGGCAGTACGAGCAGTACTTC. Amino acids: CASRTRGGGGRQYEQYF.